The 2 T cell receptor beta chains below all came from one sample that was sequenced in a study of blood T cell repertoires in COVID-19. The data were produced by immunoSEQ multiplex PCR, yet TCRdb's version contains in-frame clones alone and is incomplete. The sample consists of about 250,000 clones, approximately 86% of them appearing once. Sequences were obtained from peripheral blood. These receptor sequences come from a woman aged 80 or older with active or convalescent COVID-19.

This clone has a single count. The chain couples TRBV6-1 to TRBJ2-3, with 10 nucleotides matching TRBD2. V dropped 2 bases and J dropped 4; count of bases not matched to a gene: 6. Germline V gene sequence: CDR1 MNHNS, CDR2 SASEGT. The CDR3 has 16 amino acids. The CDR3 region is CASSEKREGVSDTQYF. The CDR3 region has the DNA TGTGCCAGCAGTGAAAAGCGGGAGGGAGTCTCAGATACGCAGTATTTT.

The rearrangement uses TRBV7-9 and TRBJ1-4, with D possibly TRBD1 on 6 matching bases. The length of the CDR3 is 13 residues. Trimming took off 6 bases at V and 5 bases at J, with 10 bases between the two ends. The V gene's germline CDR1 is SEHNR and CDR2 FQNEAQ (reference sequence). The CDR3: CASSSRGNEKLFF. The CDR3 DNA sequence: TGTGCCAGCAGTTCCAGGGGAAATGAAAAACTGTTTTTT.